This T cell receptor beta chain appears in the sequencing data of a study of cytomegalovirus exposure and HLA in healthy donors. Concerning this clone: Its matching antigen is unknown.

PCR was performed using 60 Vbeta and 13 Jbeta primers. Sequencing used immunoSEQ multiplex PCR; TCRdb keeps in-frame clones, though not all of them. The profile shows about 110,000 clones, roughly 80% of them singletons. Findings of the study overall: Later analysis suggested most CMV-associated TCR beta chains were HLA-restricted. TCR beta V- and J-gene trimming, according to a later analysis, was linked to a missense DCLRE1C variant. In an earlier analysis, about 87% or about 30%: the productive usage of most TCR beta V segments.

The clonotype was recovered from a man aged 25 to 40 in good health and CMV-seropositive. Source material: PBMCs.

CDR3 protein: CASSGSQGGWGGYTF. Here the CDR3 DNA reads TGTGCCAGCAGTGGATCCCAGGGAGGCTGGGGGGGCTACACCTTC. V gene TRBV2 combines with J gene TRBJ1-2; D is possibly TRBD1 (5 bases). Per germline, CDR1 SNHLY and CDR2 FYNNEI. The CDR3 has 15 residues. V lost 4 bases and J lost 8, with 20 bases in between. The full variable domain, completed using reference TRBV2 and TRBJ1-2, is EPEVTQTPSHQVTQMGQEVILRCVPISNHLYFYWYRQILGQKVEFLVSFYNNEISEKSEIFDDQFSVERPDGSNFTLKIRSTKLEDSAMYFCASSGSQGGWGGYTFGSGTRLTVV.